Presented here are 20 T cell receptor beta chains from one specimen sequenced in a study of neoadjuvant anti-PD-1 for oral cavity cancer. Repertoires were generated with immunoSEQ multiplex PCR, while TCRdb's copy carries only in-frame clones and drops some. The sample contains some 61,000 clones, about 85% of which appear only once. Documented time point: after neoadjuvant nivolumab, at surgical resection. Sample: PBMCs, taken after nivolumab (anti-PD-1) treatment. These receptors were taken from a person aged 40-85 years with oral cavity squamous cell carcinoma.

The chain recombines TRBV6-1 with TRBJ2-1; 15 bases are shared with TRBD2. Per the germline V gene, CDR1 is MNHNS and CDR2 is SASEGT. This CDR3 region has 15 residues. V shed 8 bases, J shed 4 bases, and the junction held 3 bases outside the gene matches. CDR3 sequence reads: CASGTSGGPYNEQFF. CDR3 nucleotide sequence: TGTGCCAGCGGGACTAGCGGGGGGCCTTACAATGAGCAGTTCTTC.

This clone was counted only a few times. The chain recombines TRBV11-2 with TRBJ2-2; 11 bases are a match to TRBD1. The CDR3 covers 16 residues. Germline CDR1 and CDR2: SGHAT and FQNNGV. V shed 4 bases, J shed 5 bases, and the junction held 6 bases outside the gene matches. The CDR3 region has the DNA TGTGCCAGCAGCTCTTCGGACAGGGGGCGGACCGGGGAGCTGTTTTTT. This gives the protein CASSSSDRGRTGELFF.

The genes are TRBV12-5 and TRBJ1-3; no clear D gene. This CDR3 comprises 11 residues. Germline values: CDR1 LGHNT, CDR2 FRNRAP. Deletions cut 6 bases from V and 3 bases from J, with 3 bases between. CDR3 sequence reads: CASGGGNTIYF. The CDR3 DNA sequence: TGTGCTAGTGGGGGTGGAAACACCATATATTTT.

The chain has TRBV11-2 and TRBJ2-3; TRBD2 is a possible D gene (6 bases). The length of the CDR3 is 17 residues. Trimming took 4 bases from V and 0 from J, leaving 17 bases between them. Germline CDR1 SGHAT, CDR2 FQNNGV. CDR3 residues: CASSSSPASASTDTQYF. The CDR3, as DNA: TGTGCCAGCAGCTCTTCCCCAGCTAGCGCGAGCACAGATACGCAGTATTTT.

This clone was observed a single time. The rearrangement links TRBV4-2 to TRBJ1-1; D unclear. The CDR3 has 13 amino acids. Trimming removed 4 bases at V and 4 bases at J, with 10 bases between. In germline, CDR1 is LGHNA, CDR2 YNFKEQ. CDR3 protein: CASSLAGGTEAFF. The CDR3 DNA is TGTGCCAGCAGCCTCGCAGGAGGCACTGAAGCTTTCTTT.

A single count supports this clone. The rearrangement uses TRBV5-1 and TRBJ2-7; D is possibly TRBD1 (5 bases). Trimming shortened V by 3 bases and J by 0 bases, and 19 bases separated the two germline ends. The CDR3 covers 17 residues. In germline, CDR1 is SGHRS, CDR2 YFSETQ. The CDR3: CASSSRAPQGSSYEQYF. CDR3 DNA: TGCGCCAGCAGCTCCCGGGCCCCCCAGGGTAGCTCCTACGAGCAGTACTTC.

This clone was found a few times. This sequence joins TRBV5-1 and TRBJ2-3; no firm D call. The CDR3 has 12 amino acids. Germline CDR1 is SGHRS and CDR2 is YFSETQ. Trimming removed 4 bases from V and 4 bases from J, with 7 bases in between. CDR3 nucleotide sequence: TGCGCCAGCAGCCTTGTTCCAGATACGCAGTATTTT. Translating gives CASSLVPDTQYF.

The chain carries TRBV19 and TRBJ2-6; 7 nucleotides line up with TRBD2. The CDR3 length is 16 residues. Germline CDR1 reads LNHDA; CDR2 reads SQIVND (reference sequence). V shed 6 bases and J 2 bases; nucleotides not matched to a gene: 7. This CDR3 is CASSPQSGTGANVLTF. CDR3 bases: TGTGCCAGTAGCCCCCAAAGCGGGACTGGGGCCAACGTCCTGACTTTC.

The gene calls are TRBV15 and TRBJ2-7, with 7 positions matching TRBD1. This CDR3 has 15 residues. V lost 1 base, J lost 3 bases, and 6 bases stayed unmatched. The germline V gene encodes CDR1 LNHNV and CDR2 YYDKDF (reference sequence). DNA of the CDR3: TGTGCCACCAGCAGAGGGCGACAGGGCGTCTACGAGCAGTACTTC. The encoded protein is CATSRGRQGVYEQYF.

The chain uses TRBV9 and TRBJ2-6; D is uncertain. V lost 0 bases and J 2 bases, leaving 3 bases between the germline ends. This CDR3 spans 14 amino acids. Germline V gives CDR1 SGDLS, CDR2 YYNGEE. The DNA for the CDR3 is TGTGCCAGCAGCGTAGAAGCTGGGGCCAACGTCCTGACTTTC. It translates to CASSVEAGANVLTF.

The table lists this clone with a count of one. V usage is TRBV7-9 and J usage is TRBJ2-2; 8 nucleotides line up with TRBD1. CDR1 is SEHNR and CDR2 is FQNEAQ in the germline V gene (reference sequence). The CDR3 sequence is 14 residues long. Trimming at V came to 5 bases and at J to 3 bases, leaving 2 bases not matched to a gene. The chain's CDR3 is CASSHRGDTGELFF. CDR3 sequence (DNA): TGTGCCAGCAGCCACAGGGGGGACACCGGGGAGCTGTTTTTT.

This rearrangement joins TRBV11-2 to TRBJ2-3, with unresolved D. Trimming took off 3 bases at V and 3 bases at J, with 13 bases between the two ends. Germline CDR1 is SGHAT and CDR2 is FQNNGV. The CDR3 extends over 15 amino acids. Here the CDR3 DNA reads TGTGCCAGCAGCTTGGCTCCAAGGGCGACAGATACGCAGTATTTT. Translated: CASSLAPRATDTQYF.

The chain employs TRBV23-1 and TRBJ2-7; D unresolved. TRBV23-1 qualifies as an ORF whose function is uncertain. V was shortened by 9 bases and J by 1 base, with 19 bases between the two germline ends. CDR3 length: 15 amino acids. In nucleotides, the CDR3 is TGCGCCAGTCCCCTTACCCGGGTCCATTCCTACGAGCAGTACTTC. Translation: CASPLTRVHSYEQYF.

The rearrangement joins TRBV11-2 to TRBJ1-2; 7 bases fit TRBD1. This CDR3 is built from 13 residues. CDR1 SGHAT and CDR2 FQNNGV come from the germline V gene. Losses at the gene ends were 7 bases for V and 4 bases for J; bases not matched to a gene: 6. The chain's CDR3 is CASTDRALYGYTF. The CDR3 DNA reads TGTGCCAGCACAGACAGGGCTCTCTATGGCTACACCTTC.

The chain recombines TRBV7-2 with TRBJ1-5; D is ambiguous. V dropped 4 bases and J dropped 4 bases, with 5 bases sitting between them. This CDR3 region has 12 residues. CDR1 is SGHTA and CDR2 is FQGNSA in the germline V gene. The CDR3 is CASSSLNQPQHF. The CDR3 DNA reads as TGTGCCAGCAGCTCCCTAAATCAGCCCCAGCATTTT.

This clone was observed a few times. The V call is TRBV7-2, the J call TRBJ2-1; TRBD2 aligns across 8 bases. The length of the CDR3 is 13 residues. The trim removed 5 bases at V and 9 bases at J, leaving 6 bases unmatched. Germline CDR1 SGHTA, CDR2 FQGNSA. The CDR3: CASSRGLAAEQFF. CDR3 nucleotides: TGTGCCAGCAGCCGCGGACTAGCCGCTGAGCAGTTCTTC.

This chain links TRBV19 with TRBJ1-4; TRBD1 is a possible D gene (5 bases). The CDR3 contains 11 residues. Germline V gene sequence: CDR1 LNHDA, CDR2 SQIVND (reference sequence). Trimming removed 10 bases at V and 8 bases at J, with 11 bases between. The CDR3 nucleotides are TGTGCCACCCAGGGCTTGGAAAAACTGTTTTTT. The encoded protein is CATQGLEKLFF.

V gene TRBV4-1 combines with J gene TRBJ2-5, with 13 bases lining up with TRBD2. The J segment lost 5 bases and the V segment lost 3 bases, leaving 9 bases of the junction unmatched. The CDR3 contains 17 residues. Germline V gene sequence: CDR1 MGHRA, CDR2 YSYEKL. The CDR3 DNA reads TGCGCCAGCAGCCACGCCCAACTAGCGGGAGGGAGGGAGACCCAGTACTTC. It specifies CASSHAQLAGGRETQYF.

The V call is TRBV9, the J call TRBJ2-1, with D maybe TRBD2 (7 bases). CDR3 length: 15 residues. Trimming took 5 bases from V and 5 from J, leaving 17 bases between them. The germline CDR1 and CDR2 sequences are SGDLS and YYNGEE. CDR3 in amino acids: CASSLVGGGNNEQFF. The CDR3 coding sequence is TGTGCCAGCAGTTTAGTGGGAGGGGGGAACAATGAGCAGTTCTTC.

CDR3 sequence (DNA): TGTGCCAGCAGCCAACAGGGAGCCGGAAACACCATATATTTT. Its translation: CASSQQGAGNTIYF. The J gene is TRBJ1-3, the V gene TRBV2, with D possibly TRBD1 on 6 matching bases. Trimming pared 6 bases from V and 4 bases from J, leaving 13 bases between. The CDR3 length is 14 residues. Germline loops: CDR1 SNHLY, CDR2 FYNNEI.